These 5 T cell receptor beta chains came from one sample sequenced in a study of PD-1 blockade in mismatch repair-deficient tumors. TCRdb's table, derived via immunoSEQ multiplex PCR, lists solely in-frame clones and lacks some. This sample has roughly 45,000 clones, with 70% to 85% found just once. The material sequenced was PBMCs, taken before pembrolizumab treatment. Receptor source: an adult with mismatch repair-deficient cancer.

The rearrangement links TRBV7-8 to TRBJ1-1; D is undetermined. Trimming took 5 bases from V and 0 from J, leaving 16 bases between them. This CDR3 spans 16 amino acids. CDR1 SGHVS and CDR2 FQNEAQ come from the germline V gene. The DNA of the CDR3 is TGTGCCAGCAGCGGCGCCCCTTTGGGTATGAACACTGAAGCTTTCTTT. The encoded protein is CASSGAPLGMNTEAFF.

The chain recombines TRBV2 with TRBJ2-7, with 7 bases lining up with TRBD2. CDR3 length: 12 amino acids. Looked up from germline, CDR1 is SNHLY and CDR2 is FYNNEI. J gave up 5 bases and V 5 bases, and 3 bases lay outside the gene matches. The CDR3 nucleotides read TGTGCCAGCAGTTTGGGGGGGGACGAGCAGTACTTC. This codes for CASSLGGDEQYF.

V gene TRBV27 combines with J gene TRBJ2-1; 8 bases match TRBD2. This CDR3 contains 13 residues. After removal of 9 bases from V and 5 bases from J, the junction contained 6 bases not matched to a gene. From germline, CDR1 is MNHEY and CDR2 SMNVEV (reference sequence). CDR3 DNA: TGTGCCAGTGGACTAGCCCTCAACAATGAGCAGTTCTTC. This codes for CASGLALNNEQFF.

A few counts support this clone. V is TRBV5-5 and J is TRBJ1-1, with 9 nucleotides matching TRBD1. This CDR3 has 14 residues. Germline CDR1 reads SGHKS; CDR2 reads YYEKEE (reference sequence). The trim removed 0 bases at V and 10 bases at J, leaving 7 bases unmatched. CDR3 sequence (DNA): TGTGCCAGCAGCTTGGAACAGGGGGCGCTTGGAGCTTTCTTT. This gives the protein CASSLEQGALGAFF.

The chain recombines TRBV7-9 with TRBJ2-7; D is unresolved. V gave up 5 bases and J gave up 2 bases, with 7 bases separating them. Per germline, CDR1 SEHNR and CDR2 FQNEAQ (reference sequence). The length of the CDR3 is 12 residues. CDR3 sequence reads: CASSPATYEQYF. DNA for the CDR3: TGTGCCAGCAGCCCTGCGACCTACGAGCAGTACTTC. Full variable domain (missing parts from reference TRBV7-9 and TRBJ2-7): DTGVSQNPRHKITKRGQNVTFRCDPISEHNRLYWYRQTLGQGPEFLTYFQNEAQLEKSRLLSDRFSAERPKGSFSTLEIQRTEQGDSAMYLCASSPATYEQYFGPGTRLTVT.